The 32 T cell receptor beta chains listed next were all sequenced from one sample in a study of CD8 T cells in ankylosing spondylitis. TCRdb processed the 5' RACE reads anew with MiXCR; each CDR3 protein has one entry. In the table there are around 480,000 distinct CDR3 sequences, approximately 17% of which are singletons. No cognate antigen is known for these TCRs. Findings and caveats of the study: Characteristic of ankylosing spondylitis blood, it appeared, was a TCR beta motif comprising 7 to 9 highly homologous variants.

The sequenced sample consisted of blood, either unsorted or a sorted T cell fraction (not recorded which). Source of these receptors: a male donor with ankylosing spondylitis.

This clonotype was counted only a few times. The rearrangement links TRBV20-1 to TRBJ2-7; 8 bases are shared with TRBD1. CDR1 is DFQATT, CDR2 SNEGSKA, per germline (reference sequence). V shed 3 bases, J shed 6 bases, and the junction held 7 bases outside the gene matches. This CDR3 has 13 residues. The CDR3 here is CSASSDRGGEQYF. CDR3 nucleotides: TGCAGTGCTAGTAGCGACAGGGGTGGCGAGCAGTACTTC.

This sequence joins TRBV18 and TRBJ1-1; D unclear. This CDR3 is 14 amino acids long. CDR1 KGHSH and CDR2 LQKENI come from the germline V gene. Trimming took off 8 bases at V and 6 bases at J, with 19 bases between the two ends. CDR3 in amino acids: CASTSEAGRAEAFF. The CDR3 DNA follows: TGTGCCAGCACTTCTGAAGCTGGTAGGGCTGAAGCTTTCTTT.

The CDR3 region has the DNA TGCAGTGCTAGACTGACGAGGCTTGGGGCCAACGTCCTGACTTTC. This codes for CSARLTRLGANVLTF. The chain combines TRBV20-1 with TRBJ2-6; D is unclear. The CDR3 contains 15 residues. Germline V CDR1 and CDR2: DFQATT, SNEGSKA (reference sequence). The V end lost 2 bases, the J end lost 3 bases, and 11 bases lay between the germline ends.

The V call is TRBV4-2, the J call TRBJ2-1; unclear D gene. CDR1 and CDR2 from the germline V gene are LGHNA and YNFKEQ. The CDR3 consists of 20 residues. Trimming removed 4 bases from V and 3 bases from J, with 28 bases in between. The CDR3 nucleotides are TGTGCCAGCAGCCTTATGCCGCTCGCTTCATCGGCACCCCTCTACAATGAGCAGTTCTTC. This encodes CASSLMPLASSAPLYNEQFF.

A few counts support this clonotype. DNA of the CDR3: TGTGCCAGCAGTTTATCTAGCGGGGTATATACGCAGTATTTT. It yields the protein CASSLSSGVYTQYF. The chain links TRBV12-3 or TRBV12-4 to TRBJ2-3; 9 nucleotides line up with TRBD2. The CDR3 extends over 14 amino acids. J gave up 7 bases and V 2 bases, and 4 bases lay outside the gene matches.

This clonotype was recorded a few times. The V call is TRBV5-6, the J call TRBJ2-5; D is possibly TRBD1 (6 bases). The CDR3 spans 14 residues. From germline, CDR1 is SGHDT and CDR2 YYEEEE. V was cut by 4 bases and J by 4 bases, with 14 bases left in between. In nucleotides, the CDR3 is TGTGCCAGCAGCGCCGGACAGAGGAGAGAGACCCAGTACTTC. Encoded protein: CASSAGQRRETQYF. The whole variable domain, filled in from reference TRBV5-6 and TRBJ2-5, reads DAGVTQSPTHLIKTRGQQVTLRCSPKSGHDTVSWYQQALGQGPQFIFQYYEEEERQRGNFPDRFSGHQFPNYSSELNVNALLLGDSALYLCASSAGQRRETQYFGPGTRLLVL.

The chain links TRBV27 to TRBJ2-7; D might be TRBD1 or TRBD2, each matching 5 bases. V was clipped by 0 bases and J by 4 bases, with 7 bases between them. Per the germline V gene, CDR1 is MNHEY and CDR2 is SMNVEV (reference sequence). CDR3 length: 13 residues. The CDR3 loop reads CASSLSWGYEQYF. In DNA form, the CDR3 reads TGTGCCAGCAGTTTATCTTGGGGGTACGAGCAGTACTTC.

The V call is TRBV20-1, the J call TRBJ1-2; 9 bases match TRBD1. Trimming cost V 3 bases and J 8 bases; bases outside gene matches: 13. The CDR3 loop spans 15 amino acids. Germline V gives CDR1 DFQATT, CDR2 SNEGSKA (reference sequence). The CDR3 DNA reads TGCAGTGCTAGCCCACTCCGGGACAGGGTGGACGGCTACACCTTC. Translating it yields CSASPLRDRVDGYTF.

The genes are TRBV6-1 and TRBJ2-1; tentatively, D is TRBD2 (5 bases). Germline loops: CDR1 MNHNS, CDR2 SASEGT. This CDR3 region has 17 residues. Trimming took off 4 bases at V and 3 bases at J, with 19 bases between the two ends. The CDR3 is CASSAFREHAIYNEQFF. Here the CDR3 DNA reads TGTGCCAGCAGTGCCTTCCGGGAACACGCCATCTACAATGAGCAGTTCTTC.

The chain is built from TRBV2 and TRBJ2-7; D may be TRBD2 (6 bases). Per the germline V gene, CDR1 is SNHLY and CDR2 is FYNNEI. This CDR3 has 14 residues. Trimming stripped 8 bases from V and 0 bases from J, with 14 bases between. The CDR3 DNA follows: TGTGCCAGCCGGAGGGGCAGTCTCTCCTACGAGCAGTACTTC. It codes for CASRRGSLSYEQYF.

The chain has TRBV12-5 and TRBJ2-7, with D unresolved. Germline assignment: CDR1 LGHNT and CDR2 FRNRAP. The CDR3 runs to 11 residues. With 3 bases removed from V and 5 bases from J, the gap between germline ends came to 5 bases. The CDR3 reads CASGFNNEQYF. In DNA form, the CDR3 reads TGTGCTAGTGGTTTTAACAACGAGCAGTACTTC.

This clonotype was counted only a few times. The CDR3 nucleotides are TGTGCCAGCAGTTCCCCCTTTGGGAGCTATGGCTACACCTTC. Protein product: CASSSPFGSYGYTF. V is TRBV12-3 or TRBV12-4 and J is TRBJ1-2; no reliable D call. The CDR3 runs to 14 residues. V was trimmed by 4 bases and J by 4 bases, leaving 13 bases between them.

On this clonotype: Its ends do not fully match the called genes, so a read error is possible. The chain carries TRBV7-2 and TRBJ1-2; D is unclear. Germline CDR1 and CDR2: SGHTA and FQGNSA. The CDR3 is 13 residues long. The CDR3 coding sequence is TGTGCCAGCAGCTTAGTGCCCGTCTATGGCTACACTTTC. Translating it yields CASSLVPVYGYTF. The full variable domain, completed using reference TRBV7-2 and TRBJ1-2, is GAGVSQSPSNKVTEKGKDVELRCDPISGHTALYWYRQSLGQGLEFLIYFQGNSAPDKSGLPSDRFSAERTGGSVSTLTIQRTQQEDSAVYLCASSLVPVYGYTFGSGTRLTVV.

This clonotype was seen at least ten times. The chain uses TRBV12-3 or TRBV12-4 and TRBJ1-3; D call uncertain. The CDR3 sequence is 17 residues long. Trimming removed 1 base at V and 0 bases at J, with 13 bases between. This CDR3 is CASSLESALTSGNTIYF. As DNA, the CDR3 is TGTGCCAGCAGTTTAGAGAGCGCCCTTACCTCTGGAAACACCATATATTTT.

The chain recombines TRBV11-2 with TRBJ1-1; the D is unclear. In germline, CDR1 is SGHAT, CDR2 FQNNGV. CDR3 size: 11 residues. Trimming removed 7 bases at V and 5 bases at J, with 8 bases between. Here the CDR3 DNA reads TGTGCCAGCACCTTGCTTACTGAAGCTTTCTTT. This translates into CASTLLTEAFF.

The chain recombines TRBV7-7 with TRBJ2-5, with D perhaps TRBD2 (6 bases). Trimming cost V 1 base and J 2 bases, with 14 bases left between them. Germline lookup yields CDR1 SSHAT and CDR2 FNYEAQ (reference sequence). CDR3 length equals 16 residues. CDR3 in DNA: TGTGCCAGCAGCTTAGGCCCCACTAGCAATCAAGAGACCCAGTACTTC. Encoded protein: CASSLGPTSNQETQYF.

CDR3 sequence (DNA): TGTGCCAGCACCCAAACTAGCGGGGGAGCCTACGAGCAGTACTTC. As protein: CASTQTSGGAYEQYF. V gene TRBV7-2 combines with J gene TRBJ2-7; 11 bases agree with TRBD2. The CDR3 loop spans 15 amino acids. The junction had 7 bases not matched to a gene; V was cut back by 7 bases and J by 2 bases. CDR1 and CDR2 from the germline V gene are SGHTA and FQGNSA.

The genes are TRBV20-1 and TRBJ1-1; weak D call: TRBD1 (5 bases). Trimming took 3 bases from V and 5 from J, leaving 13 bases between them. The CDR3 is 13 amino acids. Germline-derived CDR1 and CDR2 are DFQATT and SNEGSKA (reference sequence). The CDR3 nucleotides are TGCAGTGCTAGTTGGGGGGTTAAGACTGAAGCTTTCTTT. Its protein product is CSASWGVKTEAFF.

This clonotype was observed at least ten times. The V call is TRBV6-1, the J call TRBJ1-6; 9 bases are a match to TRBD1. The CDR3 is 14 residues long. With 6 bases clipped from V and 5 bases from J, the junction kept 2 bases outside the gene matches. Germline assignment: CDR1 MNHNS and CDR2 SASEGT. CDR3 nucleotide sequence: TGTGCCAGCAGACAGGGGGCGGATAATTCACCCCTCCACTTT. It is translated as CASRQGADNSPLHF.

V gene TRBV7-2 combines with J gene TRBJ1-5; a weak D match, TRBD1 (5 bases). CDR3 length: 16 amino acids. CDR1 and CDR2 from the germline V gene are SGHTA and FQGNSA. Deletions cut 1 base from V and 0 bases from J, with 10 bases between. The chain's CDR3 is CASSLVGLSSNQPQHF. CDR3 sequence (DNA): TGTGCCAGCAGCTTAGTGGGACTGAGTAGCAATCAGCCCCAGCATTTT.

The chain has TRBV5-6 and TRBJ2-7; 7 bases are a match to TRBD1. The germline V gene encodes CDR1 SGHDT and CDR2 YYEEEE. V dropped 4 bases and J dropped 2; count of bases not matched to a gene: 12. The CDR3 runs to 16 residues. The DNA for the CDR3 is TGTGCCAGCAGCCCGATGCGGAAGGGACAGACCTACGAGCAGTACTTC. Its protein is CASSPMRKGQTYEQYF.

This clonotype was seen only a few times. The chain couples TRBV27 to TRBJ1-5, with 7 bases fitting TRBD1. V shed 8 bases and J 7 bases; nucleotides not matched to a gene: 14. CDR3 length: 15 residues. Germline V lookup: CDR1 MNHEY, CDR2 SMNVEV (reference sequence). CDR3 region: CASSSYRGMGQPQHF. Here the CDR3 DNA reads TGTGCCAGCTCTTCTTACAGGGGAATGGGACAGCCCCAGCATTTT.

The rearrangement links TRBV20-1 to TRBJ2-1; TRBD1 matches at 8 bases. Trimming removed 6 bases from V and 4 bases from J; junction bases left unmatched: 20. There are 18 residues in the CDR3. Looked up from germline, CDR1 is DFQATT and CDR2 is SNEGSKA (reference sequence). The CDR3 DNA reads as TGCAGTGCAATCCCCACCTTGTTGGCAGGGGGCCCGTACAATGAGCAGTTCTTC. Protein sequence: CSAIPTLLAGGPYNEQFF.

This clonotype showed up just a few times. The rearrangement uses TRBV5-1 and TRBJ2-3; 9 positions match TRBD1. The CDR3 extends over 16 amino acids. V trimming: 0 bases; J trimming: 2 bases; junction bases outside the gene matches: 4. The germline V gene has CDR1 SGHRS and CDR2 YFSETQ. The DNA of the CDR3 is TGCGCCAGCAGCTTGGACAGGGGGCGACCCACAGATACGCAGTATTTT. As protein: CASSLDRGRPTDTQYF.

This clonotype was observed a single time. This likely comes from a read error, as the CDR3 has no conserved phenylalanine or tryptophan at its end. The genes are TRBV10-3 and TRBJ1-5; TRBD1 matches 7 bases. Trimming took 0 bases from V and 6 from J; bases not matched to a gene: 2. There are 14 residues in the CDR3. The germline V gene has CDR1 ENHRY and CDR2 SYGVKD. The CDR3: CAISESTGSQPQHI. CDR3 sequence (DNA): TGTGCCATCAGTGAGTCGACAGGGAGTCAGCCCCAGCATATT.

This clonotype was recorded at least ten times. The chain recombines TRBV4-1 with TRBJ1-1; unclear D gene. Per germline, CDR1 MGHRA and CDR2 YSYEKL. The V and J ends lost 3 bases and 4 bases respectively, with 3 bases between them. The CDR3 spans 11 residues. The CDR3 sequence is CASSHTTEAFF. In DNA form, the CDR3 reads TGCGCCAGCAGCCACACCACTGAAGCTTTCTTT.

This chain links TRBV4-1 with TRBJ1-2; TRBD1 might be the D (5 bases). This CDR3 contains 18 residues. Germline values: CDR1 MGHRA, CDR2 YSYEKL. Trimming took off 1 base at V and 0 bases at J, with 18 bases between the two ends. CDR3 in amino acids: CASSQVGTAANTNYGYTF. The CDR3 DNA follows: TGCGCCAGCAGCCAAGTTGGGACGGCGGCAAATACTAACTATGGCTACACCTTC.

CDR3 nucleotides: TGTGCCAGCAGTTTTCAGGGGGGATCGACTGGCTACACCTTC. Translation: CASSFQGGSTGYTF. V is TRBV12-3 or TRBV12-4 and J is TRBJ1-2, with 7 nucleotides matching TRBD1. This CDR3 spans 14 amino acids. V shed 3 bases and J 7 bases; nucleotides not matched to a gene: 8.

This clonotype was picked up a small number of times. The chain joins TRBV6-1 to TRBJ1-6, with 8 bases identical to TRBD1. CDR1 MNHNS and CDR2 SASEGT come from the germline V gene. V was pared by 6 bases and J by 10 bases, with 11 bases of the junction left unmatched. There are 15 residues in the CDR3. CDR3 bases: TGTGCCAGCAGGGGTGGTCAGGGGGCCAGGTCACCCCTCCACTTT. The encoded protein is CASRGGQGARSPLHF.

In this sample, this clonotype turned up many times. This chain uses TRBV29-1 with TRBJ2-7; TRBD2 agrees at 12 bases. The CDR3 covers 14 residues. The germline V gene has CDR1 SQVTM and CDR2 ANQGSEA. Unmatched junction bases numbered 5, after V lost 7 bases and J lost 1 base. For the CDR3, the DNA is TGCAGCGCCGCGGGACTAGCGGGTTCCTACGAGCAGTACTTC. The encoded protein is CSAAGLAGSYEQYF.

The gene calls are TRBV7-2 and TRBJ2-3; D might be TRBD1 (6 bases). The CDR3 contains 16 residues. The germline V and J ends were trimmed by 7 bases and 4 bases, with 21 bases remaining between them. The germline V gene has CDR1 SGHTA and CDR2 FQGNSA. The CDR3 loop reads CASTLNRVGLPDTQYF. The CDR3 DNA reads TGTGCCAGCACTCTGAACAGGGTTGGGTTGCCAGATACGCAGTATTTT.

This clonotype occurred a few times. V gene TRBV11-2 combines with J gene TRBJ2-3; D might be TRBD1 or TRBD2, each matching 5 bases. CDR1 is SGHAT and CDR2 is FQNNGV in the germline V gene. The CDR3 contains 16 residues. V lost 2 bases and J 4 bases, leaving 16 bases between the germline ends. CDR3 sequence reads: CASSLKSPRDADTQYF. The CDR3 DNA follows: TGTGCCAGCAGCTTAAAGTCTCCCAGGGACGCAGATACGCAGTATTTT.